These 18 T cell receptor beta chains were sequenced from one sample in a study of cytomegalovirus exposure and HLA in healthy donors. The PCR used 60 Vbeta and 13 Jbeta primers. Profiling relied on immunoSEQ multiplex PCR, and the TCRdb table lists in-frame clones only, not all of them. The sample has 75,000 to 100,000 clones, 75% to 85% seen once. Material for sequencing was PBMCs. The receptors were gathered from a man between 18 and 35 years old in good health and CMV-seropositive.

The rearrangement uses TRBV2 and TRBJ2-1; weak D call: TRBD2 (6 bases). Trimming stripped 9 bases from V and 4 bases from J, with 10 bases between. CDR3 size: 12 residues. Per the germline V gene, CDR1 is SNHLY and CDR2 is FYNNEI. CDR3 DNA: TGTGCCAGTACCGGGAGATACAATGAGCAGTTCTTC. Its protein product is CASTGRYNEQFF.

The chain couples TRBV28 to TRBJ1-5; D uncertain. CDR1 is MDHEN, CDR2 SYDVKM, per germline. Trimming cost V 7 bases and J 1 base, with 14 bases left between them. The CDR3 contains 15 residues. In DNA form, the CDR3 reads TGTGCCAGCATCGGCGGGCTTCTGAGCAATCAGCCCCAGCATTTT. Translated, it gives CASIGGLLSNQPQHF.

This clone appeared once. The chain uses TRBV5-6 and TRBJ2-2; D may be TRBD2 (5 bases). Per germline, CDR1 SGHDT and CDR2 YYEEEE. This CDR3 contains 15 residues. Between the trimmed V and J ends, which lost 4 bases and 0 bases, there was a span of 10 bases. CDR3 sequence reads: CASSPTTANTGELFF. In DNA form, the CDR3 reads TGTGCCAGCAGCCCGACTACTGCGAACACCGGGGAGCTGTTTTTT.

V gene TRBV6-4 combines with J gene TRBJ2-1, with TRBD2 matching 9 bases. The V segment lost 3 bases and the J segment 4 bases; nucleotides outside the gene matches: 1. Germline V gene sequence: CDR1 MRHNA, CDR2 SNTAGT. There are 14 residues in the CDR3. The CDR3 sequence: CASSDSGGYNEQFF. CDR3 nucleotides: TGTGCCAGCAGTGATAGCGGGGGTTACAATGAGCAGTTCTTC.

This chain links TRBV7-3 with TRBJ2-1, with 9 positions matching TRBD2. V was clipped by 5 bases and J by 9 bases; unmatched bases: 5. CDR1 SGHTA and CDR2 FQGTGA come from the germline V gene. This CDR3 has 13 amino acids. In DNA form, the CDR3 reads TGTGCCAGCAGCCCCGCGGGGGGGCCTGAGCAGTTCTTC. Translating gives CASSPAGGPEQFF.

This clone is a singleton in its sample. Here the CDR3 omits its conserved ending phenylalanine or tryptophan, so a read error is the likely source. CDR3 DNA: TGTGCCATCAGTGAGGAGACACAGAACACTGAAGCTTTCGTT. It specifies CAISEETQNTEAFV. The chain couples TRBV10-3 to TRBJ1-1; no clear D. V lost 2 bases to trimming and J lost 1 base, with 8 bases between them. This CDR3 region has 14 residues. CDR1 and CDR2 (germline): ENHRY, SYGVKD.

V usage is TRBV19 and J usage is TRBJ1-5; 7 nucleotides agree with TRBD1. The CDR3 length is 15 residues. Trimming removed 5 bases from V and 3 bases from J; junction bases left unmatched: 7. Looked up from germline, CDR1 is LNHDA and CDR2 is SQIVND (reference sequence). The CDR3 nucleotides are TGTGCCAGTAGTGACTACAGGGGACCCAATCAGCCCCAGCATTTT. It specifies CASSDYRGPNQPQHF.

This chain links TRBV7-8 with TRBJ2-5; D is possibly TRBD2 (5 bases). CDR3 length: 14 amino acids. Per the germline V gene, CDR1 is SGHVS and CDR2 is FQNEAQ. V lost 5 bases, J lost 2 bases, and 12 bases lay in between. In DNA, the CDR3 is TGTGCCAGCAGCATTGGACGGGGTCAAGAGACCCAGTACTTC. Translating it yields CASSIGRGQETQYF. The entire variable domain, with the rest obtained from reference TRBV7-8 and TRBJ2-5, is as follows: GAGVSQSPRYKVAKRGQDVALRCDPISGHVSLFWYQQALGQGPEFLTYFQNEAQLDKSGLPSDRFFAERPEGSVSTLKIQRTQQEDSAVYLCASSIGRGQETQYFGPGTRLLVL.

This sequence joins TRBV28 and TRBJ2-7, with D possibly matching TRBD2 (5 bases). CDR1 is MDHEN and CDR2 is SYDVKM in the germline V gene. Trimming took off 8 bases at V and 7 bases at J, with 18 bases between the two ends. This CDR3 spans 13 amino acids. CDR3 loop: CASGVRKPGEQYF. The CDR3 region has the DNA TGTGCCAGCGGGGTACGGAAGCCGGGAGAGCAGTACTTC.

This clone appeared a single time. J is TRBJ1-2 and V is TRBV6-1; 7 bases agree with TRBD1. Germline trimming cut 6 bases from V and 6 bases from J; bases unmatched to any gene: 10. The length of the CDR3 is 14 residues. Germline lookup yields CDR1 MNHNS and CDR2 SASEGT. The CDR3 here is CASSPMTGSNGYTF. DNA for the CDR3: TGTGCCAGCAGCCCTATGACAGGGTCGAATGGCTACACCTTC.

The chain recombines TRBV28 with TRBJ2-6; D gene unclear. The V gene lost 6 bases and the J gene lost 5 bases, with 14 bases spanning the gap. Per germline, CDR1 MDHEN and CDR2 SYDVKM. This CDR3 has 15 residues. The CDR3 region is CASRSDSRRANVLTF. DNA of the CDR3: TGTGCCAGCAGATCAGACTCCCGGAGGGCCAACGTCCTGACTTTC.

This sequence joins TRBV27 and TRBJ2-3; TRBD2 aligns across 11 bases. In germline, CDR1 is MNHEY, CDR2 SMNVEV (reference sequence). The junction had 6 bases not matched to a gene; V was cut back by 7 bases and J by 0 bases. The CDR3 has 16 residues. The DNA of the CDR3 is TGTGCCAGCATGGCTAGCGGGGGGCTAAGCACAGATACGCAGTATTTT. Translation: CASMASGGLSTDTQYF.

In nucleotides, the CDR3 is TGTGCCAGCAGCTTAGTTTTATTCGGCATTCAGTACTTC. It specifies CASSLVLFGIQYF. J is TRBJ2-4 and V is TRBV7-2; no firm D call. CDR1 is SGHTA and CDR2 is FQGNSA in the germline V gene. V was pared by 1 base and J by 9 bases, with 10 bases between. The CDR3 has 13 amino acids. Using reference TRBV7-2 and TRBJ2-4 for the parts outside the CDR3, the full variable domain is GAGVSQSPSNKVTEKGKDVELRCDPISGHTALYWYRQSLGQGLEFLIYFQGNSAPDKSGLPSDRFSAERTGGSVSTLTIQRTQQEDSAVYLCASSLVLFGIQYFGAGTRLSVL.

This chain joins TRBV6-5 and TRBJ1-1, with no clear D. Per the germline V gene, CDR1 is MNHEY and CDR2 is SVGAGI. The CDR3 runs 15 residues. Trimming cost V 0 bases and J 3 bases, with 11 bases left between them. The CDR3 region is CASSYSLQFDTEAFF. For the CDR3, the DNA is TGTGCCAGCAGTTACTCGCTACAGTTTGACACTGAAGCTTTCTTT.

This chain uses TRBV15 with TRBJ1-4; no clear D gene. The CDR3 extends over 15 amino acids. Germline CDR1 LNHNV, CDR2 YYDKDF (reference sequence). V lost 5 bases to trimming and J lost 0 bases, with 10 bases between them. The CDR3 loop reads CATSLDAPTNEKLFF. The CDR3 DNA sequence: TGTGCCACCAGCCTAGACGCGCCAACTAATGAAAAACTGTTTTTT.

The chain employs TRBV28 and TRBJ2-2; 9 bases map to TRBD1. The CDR3 sequence is 14 residues long. CDR1 is MDHEN, CDR2 SYDVKM, per germline. The junction had 6 bases not matched to a gene; V was cut back by 8 bases and J by 5 bases. CDR3 coding DNA: TGTGCCAGCGTACAGGGGGCACGTACCGGGGAGCTGTTTTTT. As protein: CASVQGARTGELFF. The entire variable domain, with the rest obtained from reference TRBV28 and TRBJ2-2, is as follows: DVKVTQSSRYLVKRTGEKVFLECVQDMDHENMFWYRQDPGLGLRLIYFSYDVKMKEKGDIPEGYSVSREKKERFSLILESASTNQTSMYLCASVQGARTGELFFGEGSRLTVL.

The chain recombines TRBV4-1 with TRBJ2-5; a weak D match, TRBD2 (5 bases). Trimming took 1 base from V and 2 from J, leaving 8 bases between them. This CDR3 is 14 amino acids long. Germline-derived CDR1 and CDR2 are MGHRA and YSYEKL. The CDR3 sequence: CASSQGRGQETQYF. The CDR3 DNA sequence: TGCGCCAGCAGCCAAGGCCGGGGTCAAGAGACCCAGTACTTC.

The chain joins TRBV6-5 to TRBJ1-5, with TRBD1 identical over 9 bases. CDR1 is MNHEY and CDR2 is SVGAGI in the germline V gene. After removal of 4 bases from V and 4 bases from J, the junction contained 8 bases not matched to a gene. This CDR3 region has 16 residues. CDR3 nucleotides: TGTGCCAGCAGTTCCCGCCGGGACAGGGATAATCAGCCCCAGCATTTT. Translated, it gives CASSSRRDRDNQPQHF.